Below, 10 T cell receptor beta chains from the same sample are listed, as sequenced in a study of blood T cells in healthy people across ages (dated by TCRdb to the mid-2010s). Library preparation was by 5' RACE. Data came from an Illumina HiSeq 2500. A second PCR of roughly 6 to 11 cycles was run with a J-beta primer mix and a sample-barcoded 5' primer. In-frame beta chains were kept once TCRdb had trimmed the public reads at Q25 with fastp and called clones with MiXCR. Each entry merges the rows of one CDR3 protein and shows their most common DNA and genes. In all, the sample holds fewer than 1,200,000 distinct CDR3 sequences, and roughly a quarter of those were seen once. Of the sample, around 0.75% falls within the top ten clones. Separately, the same data were catalogued under a study of T cells of mothers and their children.

Input material: blood. These TCRs come from a girl aged 2-10 years in good health.

This clonotype was detected only a few times. The V call is TRBV12-3 or TRBV12-4, the J call TRBJ2-5; 7 bases match TRBD1. This CDR3 has 14 residues. With 6 bases clipped from V and 2 bases from J, the junction kept 6 bases outside the gene matches. CDR3: CASRTGLEQETQYF. Here the CDR3 DNA reads TGTGCCAGCAGGACAGGGCTTGAACAAGAGACCCAGTACTTC.

V and J are TRBV2 and TRBJ1-4; TRBD1 agrees at 9 bases. V shed 9 bases, J shed 8 bases, and the junction held 7 bases outside the gene matches. Germline-derived CDR1 and CDR2 are SNHLY and FYNNEI. This CDR3 is built from 13 residues. CDR3 sequence (DNA): TGTGCCAGTTTACCGGGACAGGGCGAAAAACTGTTTTTT. Amino acids: CASLPGQGEKLFF.

J is TRBJ2-5 and V is TRBV7-9, with 7 bases fitting TRBD1. The DNA end is a closer match to TRBJ2-7, so the J assignment may be wrong. This CDR3 is built from 16 residues. Germline assignment: CDR1 SEHNR and CDR2 FQNEAQ (reference sequence). The CDR3 nucleotides read TGTGCCAGCAGCCCCGCAGTGCAGGGGGATTCCTACGAGCAGTACTTC. This translates into CASSPAVQGDSYEQYF.

The chain joins TRBV5-6 to TRBJ2-4; 8 positions match TRBD2. Germline CDR1 and CDR2: SGHDT and YYEEEE. This CDR3 contains 14 residues. With V trimmed by 4 bases and J by 7 bases, 7 bases remained unmatched. CDR3 sequence (DNA): TGTGCCAGCAGCCCCGGGACTAGAGACAACATTCAGTACTTC. This translates into CASSPGTRDNIQYF.

V usage is TRBV4-3 and J usage is TRBJ2-1; 8 nucleotides agree with TRBD2. The end of the DNA is better explained by TRBJ2-7, so the J call may be wrong. Per germline, CDR1 LGHNA and CDR2 YSLEER. The CDR3 sequence is 16 residues long. The CDR3 region is CASSQDALAGAYEQYF. DNA of the CDR3: TGCGCCAGCAGCCAAGATGCGCTAGCGGGCGCCTACGAGCAGTACTTC.

Many counts were recorded for this clonotype. This chain connects TRBV10-2 to TRBJ2-3; D is undetermined. Germline V gene lookup returns CDR1 WSHSY and CDR2 SAAADI. V lost 2 bases and J 4 bases, leaving 4 bases between the germline ends. The CDR3 sequence is 12 residues long. The CDR3 DNA reads TGCGCCAGCAGTGAGATCGCAGATACGCAGTATTTT. Protein: CASSEIADTQYF.

The rearrangement links TRBV7-8 to TRBJ2-5; 10 bases fit TRBD2. In germline, CDR1 is SGHVS, CDR2 FQNEAQ. J lost 5 bases, V lost 3 bases, and 3 bases had no gene match. This CDR3 has 14 residues. CDR3 loop: CASSLGLAFETQYF. For the CDR3, the DNA is TGTGCCAGCAGCTTGGGACTAGCGTTTGAGACCCAGTACTTC.

In its sample, this clonotype was seen once. The chain couples TRBV7-2 to TRBJ1-2; D not certain. This CDR3 has 14 residues. Germline V lookup: CDR1 SGHTA, CDR2 FQGNSA. The V end was cut by 1 base, the J end by 0 bases, with 6 bases between. This CDR3 is CASSLETANYGYTF. CDR3 bases: TGTGCCAGCAGCTTAGAAACCGCTAACTATGGCTACACCTTC. Full variable domain (remainder filled in from reference TRBV7-2 and TRBJ1-2): GAGVSQSPSNKVTEKGKDVELRCDPISGHTALYWYRQSLGQGLEFLIYFQGNSAPDKSGLPSDRFSAERTGGSVSTLTIQRTQQEDSAVYLCASSLETANYGYTFGSGTRLTVV.

This clonotype turned up a few times. The rearrangement links TRBV15 to TRBJ1-2; D is unclear. Germline V gives CDR1 LNHNV, CDR2 YYDKDF (reference sequence). The CDR3 is made up of 13 amino acids. The germline V and J ends were trimmed by 0 bases and 6 bases, with 8 bases remaining between them. The CDR3 spells CATSRDGSNGYTF. Written as DNA, the CDR3 is TGTGCCACCAGCAGAGATGGGTCCAATGGCTACACCTTC. The complete variable domain, with remaining parts taken from reference TRBV15 and TRBJ1-2, reads DAMVIQNPRYQVTQFGKPVTLSCSQTLNHNVMYWYQQKSSQAPKLLFHYYDKDFNNEADTPDNFQSRRPNTSFCFLDIRSPGLGDTAMYLCATSRDGSNGYTFGSGTRLTVV.

The chain links TRBV27 to TRBJ2-7; TRBD2 agrees at 7 bases. This CDR3 has 14 residues. V shed 5 bases, J shed 3 bases, and the junction held 7 bases outside the gene matches. Germline CDR1 is MNHEY and CDR2 is SMNVEV (reference sequence). CDR3 nucleotides: TGTGCCAGCAGTCCCCGAACTAGCGTCTACGAGCAGTACTTC. Amino acid sequence: CASSPRTSVYEQYF.